This TCR beta chain comes out of a study of blood T cell repertoires in COVID-19 (TCRdb year 2020). In terms of the full investigation: Samples covering the acute and convalescent phases of COVID-19 were provided by collaborators in the United States, Italy and Spain. The material from the prospective study consisted of cDNA or gDNA derived from T cells, B-cell-depleted T cells, or PBMCs. The dataset comprised deeply sampled blood TCRbeta repertoires from subjects exposed to, actively infected with, or recovered from COVID-19. The repertoires were made available in a free public database intended to serve as a resource for research on the immune response to SARS-CoV-2. The samples were drawn from the first 160 participants of the ongoing ImmuneRACE study and from 950 to 1,500 subjects provided by 6 global collaborators. The sample metadata nearly always contained a de-identified subject ID, COVID-19 status, age in years and sex. Where available, HLA class I and class II types were taken from metadata supplied by the sample provider and were not determined by assay-based typing. On the study overall, not on this receptor specifically: Clinical and demographic metadata were provided uncurated, with the amount varying by source and participant.

TCRbeta CDR3 regions were amplified from genomic DNA by means of the immunoSEQ Assay, a bias-controlled multiplex PCR. In the paper's pipeline: Within the assay, amplification of reference gene primers was used to estimate how many nucleated cells each sample contained. To quantify the absolute abundance of each unique TCRbeta CDR3 rearrangement, sequence reads were collapsed and filtered. For each sample, productive Simpson clonality was calculated by taking the square root of Simpson's diversity index across productive rearrangements. TCRdb obtained this table from immuneACCESS and retained in-frame rearrangements with V and J assigned. These tables miss some clones; where compared with another copy, unresolved V genes account for less than half of the shortfall, and the remainder is unexplained. The V and J calls and clone size are taken from that table; D and trimming were inferred from the DNA. This sample has tens of thousands of clones in its table, and around 91% of those were observed once. The top ten clonotypes cover 5.3% of the sample.

A remark on this clone: This receptor's antigen is unknown. The record has no base qualities; no much larger clone is one base away.

V drops 6 bases and J drops 0 bases, leaving 11 bases in between. The CDR3 runs 14 amino acids, cysteine and phenylalanine included. The sequence is cut down to CDR3 DNA, 42 bases in frame from base 1. The germline V gene (reference sequence) yields MNHEY for CDR1 and SMNVEV for CDR2. Whole blood was collected in K2EDTA tubes by collaborating institutions according to the institutions' own protocols. For TCRbeta analysis, collaborators shipped samples in one of three forms: frozen whole blood, isolated PBMCs, or DNA extracted from either of those sample types. In this chain, TRBV27 is recombined with TRBJ2-5, with a tentative D gene TRBD2 over 6 matching bases. Sequencing used peripheral blood. The TCR was taken from a man in his fifties or sixties with acute or convalescent COVID-19. CDR3 sequence: CASSRERDQETQYF. The nucleotides are TGTGCCAGCAGCCGGGAGCGGGACCAAGAGACCCAGTACTTC.